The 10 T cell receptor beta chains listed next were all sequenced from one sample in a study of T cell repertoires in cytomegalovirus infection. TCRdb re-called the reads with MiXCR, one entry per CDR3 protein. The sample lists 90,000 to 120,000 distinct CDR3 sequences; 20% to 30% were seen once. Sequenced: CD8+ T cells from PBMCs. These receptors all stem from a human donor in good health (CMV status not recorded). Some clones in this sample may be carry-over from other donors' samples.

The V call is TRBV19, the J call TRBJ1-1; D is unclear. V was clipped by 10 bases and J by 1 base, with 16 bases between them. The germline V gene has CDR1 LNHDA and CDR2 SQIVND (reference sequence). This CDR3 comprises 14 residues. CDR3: CATTHQVANTEAFF. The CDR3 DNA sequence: TGTGCCACCACGCACCAGGTAGCGAACACTGAAGCTTTCTTT.

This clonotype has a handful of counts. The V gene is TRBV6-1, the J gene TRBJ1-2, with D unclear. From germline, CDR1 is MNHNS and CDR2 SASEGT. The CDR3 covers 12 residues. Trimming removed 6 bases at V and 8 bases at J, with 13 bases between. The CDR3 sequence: CASRDGTSGYTF. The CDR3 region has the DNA TGTGCCAGCAGGGACGGAACCTCCGGCTACACCTTC.

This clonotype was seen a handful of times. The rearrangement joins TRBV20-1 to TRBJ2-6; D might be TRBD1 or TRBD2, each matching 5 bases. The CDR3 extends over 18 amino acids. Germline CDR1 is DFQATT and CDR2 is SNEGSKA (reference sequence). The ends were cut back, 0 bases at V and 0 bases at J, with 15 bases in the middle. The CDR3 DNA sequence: TGCAGTGCTAGAGATGAGGGGCCAATCAGCTCTGGGGCCAACGTCCTGACTTTC. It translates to CSARDEGPISSGANVLTF.

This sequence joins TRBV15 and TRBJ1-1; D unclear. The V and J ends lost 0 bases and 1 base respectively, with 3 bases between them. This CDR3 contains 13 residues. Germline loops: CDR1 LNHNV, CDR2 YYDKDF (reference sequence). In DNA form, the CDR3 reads TGTGCCACCAGCAGAGATGGGAACACTGAAGCTTTCTTT. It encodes CATSRDGNTEAFF.

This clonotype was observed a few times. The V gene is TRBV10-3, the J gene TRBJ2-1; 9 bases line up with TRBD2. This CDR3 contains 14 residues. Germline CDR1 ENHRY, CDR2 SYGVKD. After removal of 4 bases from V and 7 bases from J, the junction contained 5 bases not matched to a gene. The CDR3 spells CAISGGGASNEQFF. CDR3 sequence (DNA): TGTGCCATCAGTGGCGGGGGGGCCTCGAATGAGCAGTTCTTC.

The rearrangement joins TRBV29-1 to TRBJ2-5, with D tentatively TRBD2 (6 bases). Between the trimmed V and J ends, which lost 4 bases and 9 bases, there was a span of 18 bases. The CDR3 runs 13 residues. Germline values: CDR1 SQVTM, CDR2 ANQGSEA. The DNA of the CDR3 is TGCAGCGTTGCTGAGGCGGCCTGGGGGGCCCAGTACTTC. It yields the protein CSVAEAAWGAQYF.

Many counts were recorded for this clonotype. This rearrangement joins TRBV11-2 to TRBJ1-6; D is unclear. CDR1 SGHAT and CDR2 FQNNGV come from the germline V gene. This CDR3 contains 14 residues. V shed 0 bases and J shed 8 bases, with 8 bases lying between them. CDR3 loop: CASSLDLPDSPLHF. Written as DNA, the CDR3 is TGTGCCAGCAGCTTAGATCTCCCAGATTCACCCCTCCACTTT.

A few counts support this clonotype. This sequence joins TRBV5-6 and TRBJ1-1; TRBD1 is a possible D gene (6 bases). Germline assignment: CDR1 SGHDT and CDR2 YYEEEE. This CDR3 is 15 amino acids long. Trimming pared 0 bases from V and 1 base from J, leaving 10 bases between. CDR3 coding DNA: TGTGCCAGCAGCTTGGAGCAGGGGTCGAACACTGAAGCTTTCTTT. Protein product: CASSLEQGSNTEAFF.

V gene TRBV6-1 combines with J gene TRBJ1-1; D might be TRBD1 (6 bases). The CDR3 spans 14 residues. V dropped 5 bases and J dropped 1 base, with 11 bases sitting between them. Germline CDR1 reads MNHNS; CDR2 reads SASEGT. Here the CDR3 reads CASSWGHKNTEAFF. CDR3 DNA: TGTGCCAGCAGTTGGGGACACAAGAACACTGAAGCTTTCTTT.

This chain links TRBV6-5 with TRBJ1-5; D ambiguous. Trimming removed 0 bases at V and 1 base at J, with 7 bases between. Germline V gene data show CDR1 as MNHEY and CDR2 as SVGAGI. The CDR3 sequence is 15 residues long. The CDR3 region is CASSYSRASNQPQHF. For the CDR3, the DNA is TGTGCCAGCAGTTACTCGCGGGCGAGCAATCAGCCCCAGCATTTT.